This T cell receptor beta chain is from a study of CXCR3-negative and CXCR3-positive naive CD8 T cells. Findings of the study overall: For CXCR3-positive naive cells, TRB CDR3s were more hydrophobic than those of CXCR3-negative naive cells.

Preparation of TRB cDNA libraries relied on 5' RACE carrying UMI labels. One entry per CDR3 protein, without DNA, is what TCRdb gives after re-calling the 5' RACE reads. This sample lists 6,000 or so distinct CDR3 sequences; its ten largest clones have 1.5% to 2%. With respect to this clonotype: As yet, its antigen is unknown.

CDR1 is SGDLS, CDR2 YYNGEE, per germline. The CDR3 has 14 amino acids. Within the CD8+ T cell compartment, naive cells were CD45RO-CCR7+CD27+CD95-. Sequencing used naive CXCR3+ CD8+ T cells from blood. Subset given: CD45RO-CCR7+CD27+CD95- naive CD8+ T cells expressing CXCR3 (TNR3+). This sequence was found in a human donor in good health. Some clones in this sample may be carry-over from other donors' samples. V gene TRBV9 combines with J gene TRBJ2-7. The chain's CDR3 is CASSVGGDSYEQYF.